This T cell receptor (beta chain) stems from a study of cytomegalovirus exposure and HLA in healthy donors. PCR used 60 Vbeta primers and 13 Jbeta primers. TCRdb keeps only in-frame clones here, not all; method: immunoSEQ multiplex PCR. The sample consists of under 200,000 clones, more than 65% of them appearing once. Remarks on this clone: What it binds is unknown.

Study-wide findings and caveats: Links to common viral pathogens appeared, in a later analysis, for several of the most significant clusters.

The CDR3 consists of 16 residues. V dropped 4 bases and J dropped 5 bases, with 17 bases sitting between them. Germline V CDR1 and CDR2: MDHEN, SYDVKM. This clonotype was obtained from a woman aged 45-59 years in good health and CMV-seronegative. The specimen sequenced was PBMCs. This sequence joins TRBV28 and TRBJ1-4; the D gene is possibly TRBD1 (5 bases). The CDR3 nucleotides are TGTGCCAGCAGTTCCGTCGTCGGGGGGGGGAATGAAAAACTGTTTTTT. Its translation is CASSSVVGGGNEKLFF.